These 2 T cell receptor beta chains originate from one sample sequenced in a study of OX40 agonist ivuxolimab in advanced cancers. Library construction relied on the immunoSEQ multiplex PCR assay. The source is immuneACCESS, and TCRdb retained only in-frame sequences with V and J called. Part of the clones is not carried over; for the studies checked, unresolved V genes explain less than half of this, and the remainder is unexplained. The table for this sample lists approximately 79,000 clones; 75% to 90% of them were counted only once. Clones ranked in the top ten supply approximately 0.5% of the sample. This material consisted of CD4+ or CD8+ T cells sorted from blood, taken in a trial of the OX40 agonist ivuxolimab. The receptors come from an adult with an advanced solid tumor such as melanoma, head and neck, liver or kidney cancer.

The V call is TRBV13, the J call TRBJ2-3, with TRBD2 identical over 10 bases. Germline V lookup: CDR1 PRHDT, CDR2 FYEKMQ (reference sequence). The V gene end was trimmed by 5 bases and the J gene end by 4 bases; junction bases not matched to a gene: 3. The length of the CDR3 is 14 residues. The CDR3: CASSPLAGADTQYF. The CDR3 DNA sequence: TGTGCCAGCAGCCCTCTAGCGGGAGCAGATACGCAGTATTTT.

The chain has TRBV9 and TRBJ2-1; 9 bases line up with TRBD1. This CDR3 is built from 15 residues. Looked up from germline, CDR1 is SGDLS and CDR2 is YYNGEE. J was trimmed by 4 bases and V by 3 bases; bases with no gene match: 5. CDR3 nucleotides: TGTGCCAGCAGCGCGGGACAGGGCTATTACAATGAGCAGTTCTTC. Translation gives CASSAGQGYYNEQFF.